The clone carrying this T cell receptor beta chain was seen many times. The antigen is unknown. The data are from a study of T-cell memory formation after mild COVID-19. General study results and limits: Among clones contracting day 15 to 85, CD4/CD8 was balanced, whereas later expanders leaned CD4+.

The trim removed 4 bases at V and 5 bases at J, leaving 10 bases unmatched. Per the germline V gene, CDR1 is SGHTA and CDR2 is FQGTGA. The CDR3 runs to 16 residues. TCRdb re-called the 5' RACE reads with MiXCR, one entry per CDR3 protein. Among fewer than 60,000 distinct CDR3 sequences listed, roughly 12% were seen once. The specimen sequenced was PBMCs or a T cell subset sorted from them (not recorded which). This sequence was found in a man younger than 35 who had mild COVID-19 (a few samples of this study predate the infection). Cell type and time point are not known. V and J are TRBV7-3 and TRBJ2-1; 8 bases map to TRBD2. CDR3 sequence (DNA): TGTGCCAGCAGCTCCCGCGGGCGGGGGGCGCACAATGAGCAGTTCTTC. This codes for CASSSRGRGAHNEQFF.